This T cell receptor (beta chain) was identified in a study of cytomegalovirus exposure and HLA in healthy donors. Study-level findings and limits: Upon later analysis, HLA-associated TCR beta chains proved more clonally expanded than other, equally common chains. With high specificity and sensitivity, the classifier reportedly diagnosed cytomegalovirus status.

The study ran its PCR with 60 Vbeta and 13 Jbeta primers. The assay was immunoSEQ multiplex PCR, and TCRdb's table has in-frame clones only and misses some. In total, the table holds 95,000 to 150,000 clones. Trimming left V 2 bases short and J 6 bases short, with 13 bases between. The CDR3 has 14 amino acids. Germline V gene lookup returns CDR1 MNHEY and CDR2 SVGAGI. Turning to this clone: Its antigen is as yet unknown.

The receptor was derived from a young man in good health and CMV-seronegative. This chain links TRBV6-5 with TRBJ1-2, with TRBD1 as a possible D gene (6 bases). Sequencing input: PBMCs. CDR3 residues: CASSYRGALDGYTF. CDR3 in DNA: TGTGCCAGCAGTTACCGGGGGGCTCTAGATGGCTACACCTTC.